The entry below gives a single T cell receptor (beta chain) sequence along with its context. As originally analysed: For nucleated cells, counts were estimated from reference gene primer amplification. The table came from immunoSEQ multiplex PCR; TCRdb's copy has only in-frame clones and leaves some out. From that table come the V and J calls and clone size; the DNA was used to work out D and trimming. The sample comprises approximately 110,000 clones, 85% to 90% of which are singletons, and less than 40% rests with the top ten. This record belongs to a study of blood T cell repertoires in COVID-19. Study-level background: The study drew acute and convalescent COVID-19 samples from the United States, Italy and Spain. T cells, B-cell-depleted T cells, or PBMCs supplied cDNA or gDNA.

The germline V and J ends were trimmed by 1 base and 3 bases, with 12 bases remaining between them. The CDR3 sequence is 15 residues long. Germline CDR1 and CDR2: LNHDA and SQIVND (reference sequence). This chain uses TRBV19 with TRBJ2-5, with D possibly matching TRBD2 (5 bases). The sequence came from an elderly woman with acute or convalescent COVID-19. Input material: peripheral blood. CDR3: CASSIGGSGKETQYF. The CDR3 nucleotides are TGTGCCAGTAGTATAGGAGGTTCGGGGAAAGAGACCCAGTACTTC.